This T cell receptor beta chain was captured in a study of shared clonotypes between healthy human individuals. Study-wide results and limits: The authors expected sequencing depth to affect clonotype sharing among donors.

A note on this clone: Its target is unknown.

CDR3 length equals 14 residues. Trimming removed 4 bases from V and 7 bases from J, with 15 bases in between. The germline V gene has CDR1 SGHRS and CDR2 YFSETQ. Within Nashville, Tennessee resided all donors, each a Caucasian adult. The data were produced by immunoSEQ multiplex PCR, yet TCRdb's version contains in-frame clones alone and is incomplete. The table records fewer than 600,000 clones, roughly 77% of them present only once. V usage is TRBV5-1 and J usage is TRBJ2-1; possible D gene TRBD2, 6 bases. The clonotype originates from a woman aged 40 to 50 in good health. Some clones in this sample may be carry-over from other donors' samples. Sequencing was performed on PBMCs. CDR3 nucleotide sequence: TGCGCCAGCAGCATTGAAGGGGCGGGGAATGAGCAGTTCTTC. Translating it yields CASSIEGAGNEQFF.